This passage covers 16 T cell receptor beta chains from one sample sequenced in a study of T cell responses to AZD1222 COVID-19 vaccine. The method was immunoSEQ multiplex PCR; TCRdb's version includes in-frame clones alone and lacks a portion of them. Altogether about 130,000 clones are present, 80% to 90% being singletons, with the ten largest covering around 8%. Sequences were derived from peripheral blood, sampled on day 0 of AZD1222 vaccination. These receptor sequences come from an adult in good health.

The chain links TRBV5-6 to TRBJ1-6, with D hard to call. V lost 4 bases and J lost 0, with 11 bases in between. CDR1 SGHDT and CDR2 YYEEEE come from the germline V gene. The CDR3 totals 16 residues. CDR3 protein: CASSLNPVSYNSPLHF. The CDR3 DNA follows: TGTGCCAGCAGCCTAAATCCCGTCTCCTATAATTCACCCCTCCACTTT.

The J gene is TRBJ1-6, the V gene TRBV2; no definite D call. The CDR3 contains 15 residues. V was clipped by 3 bases and J by 5 bases, with 11 bases between them. CDR1 SNHLY and CDR2 FYNNEI come from the germline V gene. CDR3 protein: CASSEPGPHNSPLHF. CDR3 coding DNA: TGTGCCAGCAGTGAGCCCGGGCCCCATAATTCACCCCTCCACTTT. Full variable domain (remainder filled in from reference TRBV2 and TRBJ1-6): EPEVTQTPSHQVTQMGQEVILRCVPISNHLYFYWYRQILGQKVEFLVSFYNNEISEKSEIFDDQFSVERPDGSNFTLKIRSTKLEDSAMYFCASSEPGPHNSPLHFGNGTRLTVT.

The V and J genes are TRBV2 and TRBJ1-4; no reliable D call. Germline values: CDR1 SNHLY, CDR2 FYNNEI. The CDR3 length is 14 residues. Trimming took 11 bases from V and 4 from J, leaving 17 bases between them. The CDR3 here is CAGRGAGNNEKLFF. CDR3 nucleotides: TGTGCCGGCCGAGGTGCGGGGAATAATGAAAAACTGTTTTTT. Using reference TRBV2 and TRBJ1-4 for the parts outside the CDR3, the full variable domain is EPEVTQTPSHQVTQMGQEVILRCVPISNHLYFYWYRQILGQKVEFLVSFYNNEISEKSEIFDDQFSVERPDGSNFTLKIRSTKLEDSAMYFCAGRGAGNNEKLFFGSGTQLSVL.

The chain is built from TRBV7-9 and TRBJ2-7, with a tentative D call TRBD1 (6 bases). Trimming removed 0 bases at V and 3 bases at J, with 9 bases between. The CDR3 spans 14 residues. Germline V lookup: CDR1 SEHNR, CDR2 FQNEAQ (reference sequence). The CDR3 region has the DNA TGTGCCAGCAGCTTAGCGGGGGACAACTACGAGCAGTACTTC. It translates to CASSLAGDNYEQYF.

This chain links TRBV14 with TRBJ2-1; 10 bases align to TRBD2. V was clipped by 4 bases and J by 7 bases; unmatched bases: 7. Germline CDR1 reads SGHDN; CDR2 reads FVKESK. The CDR3 covers 15 residues. The CDR3 nucleotides read TGTGCCAGCAGCCTCGGGACTAGCGCATGGAATGAGCAGTTCTTC. It codes for CASSLGTSAWNEQFF.

This chain joins TRBV7-6 and TRBJ1-5; D gene unclear. Deletions cut 5 bases from V and 5 bases from J, with 10 bases between. Germline V gives CDR1 SGHVS, CDR2 FNYEAQ. This CDR3 region has 13 residues. This CDR3 is CASSPQEDQPQHF. CDR3 DNA: TGTGCCAGCAGCCCCCAGGAGGATCAGCCCCAGCATTTT.

DNA of the CDR3: TGTGCCAGCATCCTCCACGAGGGAGGGGAGCAGTTCTTC. Translated, it gives CASILHEGGEQFF. The chain links TRBV6-5 to TRBJ2-1, with 7 bases aligning to TRBD2. The germline CDR1 and CDR2 sequences are MNHEY and SVGAGI. This CDR3 is 13 amino acids long. With 7 bases clipped from V and 10 bases from J, the junction kept 10 bases outside the gene matches.

This chain uses TRBV11-2 with TRBJ1-1; 9 nucleotides align to TRBD1. The CDR3 sequence is 16 residues long. J was trimmed by 0 bases and V by 6 bases; bases with no gene match: 8. The germline V gene has CDR1 SGHAT and CDR2 FQNNGV. CDR3 region: CASRPDRGWVNTEAFF. The DNA of the CDR3 is TGTGCCAGCAGGCCGGACAGGGGATGGGTGAACACTGAAGCTTTCTTT.

This clone was found once. The rearrangement links TRBV4-2 to TRBJ2-1; TRBD2 matches at 8 bases. The CDR3 has 14 residues. Germline trimming cut 10 bases from V and 9 bases from J; bases unmatched to any gene: 14. CDR1 is LGHNA and CDR2 is YNFKEQ in the germline V gene. In DNA, the CDR3 is TGTGCCATTAGCGGGGTTGCGTCCTCTGGTGAGCAGTTCTTC. Translation gives CAISGVASSGEQFF.

The genes are TRBV7-9 and TRBJ1-4; D may be TRBD1 (6 bases). Between the trimmed V and J ends, which lost 4 bases and 0 bases, there was a span of 12 bases. Germline lookup yields CDR1 SEHNR and CDR2 FQNEAQ (reference sequence). This CDR3 spans 16 amino acids. The chain's CDR3 is CASSSGGTPTNEKLFF. CDR3 sequence (DNA): TGTGCCAGCAGCTCCGGGGGGACACCAACTAATGAAAAACTGTTTTTT. The whole variable domain, remainder taken from reference TRBV7-9 and TRBJ1-4, is DTGVSQNPRHKITKRGQNVTFRCDPISEHNRLYWYRQTLGQGPEFLTYFQNEAQLEKSRLLSDRFSAERPKGSFSTLEIQRTEQGDSAMYLCASSSGGTPTNEKLFFGSGTQLSVL.

This clone was counted between two and nine times. The gene calls are TRBV4-2 and TRBJ2-1; TRBD1 matches at 8 bases. From germline, CDR1 is LGHNA and CDR2 YNFKEQ. Trimming took 2 bases from V and 3 from J; bases not matched to a gene: 3. The CDR3 is made up of 15 amino acids. DNA of the CDR3: TGTGCCAGCAGCCAATTGGGACAGGACTACAATGAGCAGTTCTTC. Translating it yields CASSQLGQDYNEQFF.

The V gene is TRBV4-1, the J gene TRBJ2-7, with 7 bases aligning to TRBD2. The germline V gene has CDR1 MGHRA and CDR2 YSYEKL. The CDR3 extends over 15 amino acids. Unmatched junction bases numbered 4, after V lost 1 base and J lost 1 base. CDR3 nucleotides: TGCGCCAGCAGCCAAGGCGCGGGAGTATCCTACGAGCAGTACTTC. Translated, it gives CASSQGAGVSYEQYF.

J is TRBJ1-1 and V is TRBV5-1; D remains ambiguous. The CDR3 totals 14 residues. Germline V lookup: CDR1 SGHRS, CDR2 YFSETQ. V was cut by 1 base and J by 1 base, with 8 bases left in between. CDR3 DNA sequence: TGCGCCAGCAGCTTGAATCCAGGGAACACTGAAGCTTTCTTT. It codes for CASSLNPGNTEAFF.

The chain couples TRBV15 to TRBJ2-2; D is undetermined. V was cut by 5 bases and J by 5 bases, with 15 bases left in between. The germline CDR1 and CDR2 sequences are LNHNV and YYDKDF (reference sequence). CDR3 length: 15 amino acids. This CDR3 reads CATSHQAIGTGELFF. CDR3 nucleotide sequence: TGTGCCACCAGCCACCAAGCGATAGGAACCGGGGAGCTGTTTTTT.

V and J are TRBV30 and TRBJ1-5, with D perhaps matching TRBD1 (5 bases). Germline loops: CDR1 GTSNPN, CDR2 SVGIG (reference sequence). This CDR3 region has 15 residues. V was cut by 2 bases and J by 4 bases, with 15 bases left in between. The CDR3 reads CAWSLGVLANQPQHF. CDR3 nucleotides: TGTGCCTGGAGTTTAGGGGTTTTGGCTAATCAGCCCCAGCATTTT.

V is TRBV27 and J is TRBJ2-7; D not certain. The V gene's germline CDR1 is MNHEY and CDR2 SMNVEV (reference sequence). Trimming shortened V by 3 bases and J by 2 bases, and 8 bases separated the two germline ends. This CDR3 has 13 residues. The CDR3 loop is CASSFTVTYEQYF. CDR3 in DNA: TGTGCCAGCAGTTTTACAGTAACCTACGAGCAGTACTTC.